The next 32 T cell receptor beta chains were all read from a single sample in a study of spatial heterogeneity in lung cancer. The time point denotes: sample taken at primary tumor resection. No cells were sorted before sequencing. The whole RNA sequenced was extracted from tumor, nontumor lung or frozen PBMC. TCRdb re-called the 5' RACE reads with MiXCR, one entry per CDR3 protein. The repertoire holds about 52,000 distinct CDR3 sequences, roughly 7% seen once, with about 3.1% in the top ten. The source material was PBMCs, sampled at surgery. The receptor set was obtained from a female donor with early-stage non-small cell lung cancer.

This clonotype was observed at least ten times. The gene calls are TRBV29-1 and TRBJ1-2; TRBD1 aligns across 9 bases. The V and J ends lost 6 bases and 2 bases, in that order; junction bases with no gene match: 4. Germline CDR1 reads SQVTM; CDR2 reads ANQGSEA. The CDR3 has 13 residues. DNA of the CDR3: TGCAGCGTCAGGACAGGGGAAAACTATGGCTACACCTTC. The encoded protein is CSVRTGENYGYTF.

The chain uses TRBV27 and TRBJ2-7; maybe TRBD2 (7 bases). With 4 bases removed from V and 2 bases from J, the gap between germline ends came to 12 bases. CDR1 MNHEY and CDR2 SMNVEV come from the germline V gene (reference sequence). This CDR3 has 14 amino acids. The chain's CDR3 is CASSWGGPTYEQYF. CDR3 DNA sequence: TGTGCCAGCAGTTGGGGGGGGCCTACCTACGAGCAGTACTTC.

V usage is TRBV5-1 and J usage is TRBJ1-4; D is unresolved. With 0 bases removed from V and 8 bases from J, the gap between germline ends came to 11 bases. The CDR3 totals 14 residues. Germline CDR1 SGHRS, CDR2 YFSETQ. For the CDR3, the DNA is TGCGCCAGCAGCTTGGGCGGTGGGCCCGAAAAACTGTTTTTT. Translating it yields CASSLGGGPEKLFF.

Many counts were recorded for this clonotype. The V call is TRBV5-1, the J call TRBJ2-1; possibly TRBD1 for D (5 bases). Trimming took off 0 bases at V and 5 bases at J, with 12 bases between the two ends. The CDR3 is 15 amino acids. Germline CDR1 is SGHRS and CDR2 is YFSETQ. CDR3: CASSLVVGVDNEQFF. CDR3 sequence (DNA): TGCGCCAGCAGCTTGGTCGTAGGGGTCGACAATGAGCAGTTCTTC.

This clonotype was recorded at least ten times. This chain links TRBV20-1 with TRBJ1-5, with D maybe TRBD1 (5 bases). CDR1 and CDR2 (germline): DFQATT, SNEGSKA (reference sequence). The CDR3 has 13 residues. CDR3 sequence: CAMVGGVHQPQHF. CDR3 DNA: TGCGCCATGGTGGGGGGAGTTCATCAGCCCCAGCATTTT.

This clonotype has at least ten counts. V gene TRBV29-1 combines with J gene TRBJ1-6, with a tentative D call TRBD1 (6 bases). This CDR3 spans 14 amino acids. V was trimmed by 6 bases and J by 3 bases, leaving 12 bases between them. The germline V gene has CDR1 SQVTM and CDR2 ANQGSEA. The CDR3 nucleotides read TGCAGCGTGAGAGGACAGAGCTATAATTCACCCCTCCACTTT. It translates to CSVRGQSYNSPLHF.

This clonotype turned up a few times. A read error may be the cause here, since a much bigger clone is one base away. This chain joins TRBV20-1 and TRBJ2-7, with a tentative D call TRBD2 (6 bases). Per the germline V gene, CDR1 is DFQATT and CDR2 is SNEGSKA (reference sequence). V gave up 6 bases and J gave up 2 bases, with 14 bases separating them. This CDR3 comprises 13 residues. The CDR3 loop reads CSANAGRTYEQYF. The DNA of the CDR3 is TGCAGTGCGAATGCGGGACGGACCTACGAGCAGTACTTC.

This sequence joins TRBV7-8 and TRBJ1-5, with TRBD1 as a possible D gene (5 bases). V was trimmed by 2 bases and J by 4 bases, leaving 12 bases between them. Germline CDR1 SGHVS, CDR2 FQNEAQ. The CDR3 totals 15 residues. CDR3 residues: CASSLLRTSNQPQHF. For the CDR3, the DNA is TGTGCCAGCAGCTTACTTCGGACATCTAATCAGCCCCAGCATTTT.

This clonotype was detected ten times or more. The chain combines TRBV4-1 with TRBJ2-2; D is perhaps TRBD2 (5 bases). The CDR3 runs 17 residues. Germline values: CDR1 MGHRA, CDR2 YSYEKL. Trimming left V 4 bases short and J 4 bases short, with 19 bases between. The CDR3 protein is CASSPTEIGVPTGELFF. CDR3 coding DNA: TGCGCCAGCAGCCCCACCGAGATCGGGGTTCCCACCGGGGAGCTGTTTTTT.

CDR3 region: CASSRVSSTDTQYF. The CDR3, as DNA: TGTGCCAGCAGCCGGGTGTCTAGCACAGATACGCAGTATTTT. The V and J genes are TRBV27 and TRBJ2-3; D not certain. Germline values: CDR1 MNHEY, CDR2 SMNVEV (reference sequence). The V end was cut by 6 bases, the J end by 0 bases, with 10 bases between. CDR3 length: 14 residues.

This clonotype was picked up many times. The chain couples TRBV20-1 to TRBJ2-1; 7 bases map to TRBD2. The germline CDR1 and CDR2 sequences are DFQATT and SNEGSKA (reference sequence). Losses at the gene ends were 6 bases for V and 5 bases for J; bases not matched to a gene: 10. The CDR3 covers 14 residues. This CDR3 is CSAPGLVLNNEQFF. CDR3 sequence (DNA): TGCAGTGCCCCTGGACTAGTTCTAAACAATGAGCAGTTCTTC.

The CDR3 coding sequence is TGTGCCAGCAGCTTTGCAATAGCGGGGGGGCCAACGCAGTATTTT. Translation: CASSFAIAGGPTQYF. The genes are TRBV7-2 and TRBJ2-3; 11 positions match TRBD2. Germline V gene lookup returns CDR1 SGHTA and CDR2 FQGNSA. V lost 3 bases and J lost 9; bases outside the gene matches: 8. This CDR3 contains 15 residues.

This clonotype was counted many times. This chain joins TRBV5-1 and TRBJ2-7, with unresolved D. The V end lost 0 bases, the J end lost 4 bases, and 8 bases lay between the germline ends. This CDR3 has 13 residues. CDR1 is SGHRS and CDR2 is YFSETQ in the germline V gene. The CDR3 loop reads CASSLENGYEQYF. CDR3 bases: TGCGCCAGCAGCTTGGAGAACGGGTACGAGCAGTACTTC.

This clonotype was recorded at least ten times. The chain uses TRBV20-1 and TRBJ2-1; D remains ambiguous. The CDR3 totals 12 residues. Germline V CDR1 and CDR2: DFQATT, SNEGSKA (reference sequence). The V end was cut by 5 bases, the J end by 0 bases, with 5 bases between. CDR3 protein: CSAESSYNEQFF. CDR3 nucleotides: TGCAGTGCTGAAAGCTCCTACAATGAGCAGTTCTTC.

This chain links TRBV12-3 or TRBV12-4 with TRBJ1-6; possibly TRBD1 for D (5 bases). The CDR3 runs 15 residues. V dropped 0 bases and J dropped 10 bases, with 13 bases sitting between them. The CDR3 region is CASSLAVAGKSPLHF. The CDR3 bases are TGTGCCAGCAGTTTAGCGGTGGCAGGGAAATCACCCCTCCACTTT.

This clonotype was observed at least ten times. V is TRBV29-1 and J is TRBJ1-2; unclear D gene. Germline V gene data show CDR1 as SQVTM and CDR2 as ANQGSEA. CDR3 length: 14 residues. The germline V and J ends were trimmed by 3 bases and 5 bases, with 16 bases remaining between them. As DNA, the CDR3 is TGCAGCGTTGAGTCGGAGAGGGCGTTTTATGGCTACACCTTC. Encoded protein: CSVESERAFYGYTF.

The sample holds a few counts of this clonotype. The chain carries TRBV25-1 and TRBJ2-3; D gene unclear. This CDR3 is 13 amino acids long. With 3 bases removed from V and 4 bases from J, the gap between germline ends came to 8 bases. Per germline, CDR1 MGHDK and CDR2 SYGVNS. The CDR3 spells CASSEVVPDTQYF. As DNA, the CDR3 is TGTGCCAGCAGTGAGGTGGTCCCAGATACGCAGTATTTT.

This clonotype was recorded at least ten times. V usage is TRBV5-1 and J usage is TRBJ2-3; D is unclear. Germline V gene lookup returns CDR1 SGHRS and CDR2 YFSETQ. Trimming removed 4 bases from V and 0 bases from J, with 12 bases in between. The CDR3 covers 15 residues. The CDR3: CASSHGPPSTDTQYF. In nucleotides, the CDR3 is TGCGCCAGCAGCCACGGACCCCCTAGCACAGATACGCAGTATTTT.

This clonotype has at least ten counts. The rearrangement uses TRBV29-1 and TRBJ2-1; the D gene is possibly TRBD1 (6 bases). Trimming pared 4 bases from V and 4 bases from J, leaving 14 bases between. The CDR3 has 14 amino acids. Germline V gene sequence: CDR1 SQVTM, CDR2 ANQGSEA. For the CDR3, the DNA is TGCAGCGTTGTAAGGGGGACGAGGTACAATGAGCAGTTCTTC. Its protein product is CSVVRGTRYNEQFF.

J is TRBJ2-2 and V is TRBV9; unclear D gene. The CDR3 contains 13 residues. Trimming removed 0 bases at V and 5 bases at J, with 5 bases between. CDR1 is SGDLS, CDR2 YYNGEE, per germline. The CDR3 region is CASSVVPTGELFF. The CDR3 coding sequence is TGTGCCAGCAGCGTAGTCCCAACCGGGGAGCTGTTTTTT.

This clonotype appeared many times. The J gene is TRBJ1-3, the V gene TRBV29-1; D is unresolved. The CDR3 is 13 residues long. The germline V gene encodes CDR1 SQVTM and CDR2 ANQGSEA. Between the trimmed V and J ends, which lost 6 bases and 7 bases, there was a span of 16 bases. As DNA, the CDR3 is TGCAGCGTGATAGGCAGCCAAAGGAACACCATATATTTT. Translated, it gives CSVIGSQRNTIYF.

In its sample, this clonotype was seen many times. The genes are TRBV20-1 and TRBJ2-7, with TRBD1 matching 8 bases. V lost 0 bases and J lost 3; bases outside the gene matches: 10. Germline V gene data show CDR1 as DFQATT and CDR2 as SNEGSKA (reference sequence). This CDR3 comprises 16 residues. CDR3 nucleotides: TGCAGTGCTAGAGACCCTGGACAGGGAGACCTCTACGAGCAGTACTTC. Amino acids: CSARDPGQGDLYEQYF.

The J gene is TRBJ2-3, the V gene TRBV7-3; tentative D call: TRBD1 (5 bases). Trimming took 8 bases from V and 0 from J, leaving 12 bases between them. The CDR3 is made up of 14 amino acids. CDR1 is SGHTA, CDR2 FQGTGA, per germline. CDR3 sequence reads: CASAVQGSTDTQYF. The CDR3 nucleotides read TGTGCCAGCGCGGTCCAGGGAAGCACAGATACGCAGTATTTT.

The table lists this clonotype with many counts. This chain joins TRBV2 and TRBJ1-2; the D gene is possibly TRBD1 (5 bases). V dropped 6 bases and J dropped 4 bases, with 12 bases sitting between them. This CDR3 is built from 13 residues. The germline CDR1 and CDR2 sequences are SNHLY and FYNNEI. The CDR3 is CASSVSGTYGYTF. The CDR3 DNA reads TGTGCCAGCAGCGTTTCAGGGACCTATGGCTACACCTTC.

This clonotype has ten or more counts. The chain links TRBV9 to TRBJ2-1; D is perhaps TRBD1 (6 bases). Germline-derived CDR1 and CDR2 are SGDLS and YYNGEE. The V gene lost 4 bases and the J gene lost 4 bases, with 15 bases spanning the gap. This CDR3 has 15 amino acids. The CDR3 sequence: CASSPSPDRYNEQFF. The CDR3 DNA follows: TGTGCCAGCAGCCCCAGCCCAGACAGGTACAATGAGCAGTTCTTC.

This clonotype was counted ten times or more. The J gene is TRBJ2-3, the V gene TRBV28, with D uncertain. CDR1 and CDR2 from the germline V gene are MDHEN and SYDVKM. This CDR3 is built from 10 residues. CDR3 nucleotide sequence: TGTGCTTCGCGCGCGGATACGCAGTATTTT. Its translation: CASRADTQYF. Complete variable domain (other parts from reference TRBV28 and TRBJ2-3): DVKVTQSSRYLVKRTGEKVFLECVQDMDHENMFWYRQDPGLGLRLIYFSYDVKMKEKGDIPEGYSVSREKKERFSLILESASTNQTSMYLCASRADTQYFGPGTRLTVL.

In its sample, this clonotype was seen many times. This chain uses TRBV4-1 with TRBJ2-7; the D gene is possibly TRBD2 (5 bases). The CDR3 has 16 residues. V lost 4 bases and J lost 6, with 22 bases in between. The germline CDR1 and CDR2 sequences are MGHRA and YSYEKL. The CDR3 nucleotides are TGCGCCAGCAGCCTGGGGAGTTTGGGGTCGCGAGGCGAGCAGTACTTC. Encoded protein: CASSLGSLGSRGEQYF.

This clonotype was observed at least ten times. The gene calls are TRBV20-1 and TRBJ2-5; possible D gene TRBD2, 5 bases. Germline CDR1 DFQATT, CDR2 SNEGSKA (reference sequence). The CDR3 has 12 amino acids. V was pared by 6 bases and J by 2 bases, with 10 bases between. DNA of the CDR3: TGCAGTGCCGGCGGGTTGCAAGAGACCCAGTACTTC. This codes for CSAGGLQETQYF.

Here the CDR3 DNA reads TGCGCCAGCAGCTCTTTGACAGGGGGCTATTATACGCAGTATTTT. It translates to CASSSLTGGYYTQYF. The chain joins TRBV5-1 to TRBJ2-3; TRBD1 matches at 10 bases. CDR1 and CDR2 from the germline V gene are SGHRS and YFSETQ. The J segment lost 7 bases and the V segment lost 3 bases, leaving 8 bases of the junction unmatched. This CDR3 contains 15 residues.

This clonotype came up many times. This rearrangement joins TRBV7-2 to TRBJ2-1; 10 bases agree with TRBD2. CDR1 and CDR2 (germline): SGHTA, FQGNSA. The CDR3 contains 15 residues. V was pared by 2 bases and J by 6 bases, with 4 bases of the junction left unmatched. The CDR3 DNA reads as TGTGCCAGCAGCTTAAGCGGGGGGGCCTTCAATGAGCAGTTCTTC. Its translation is CASSLSGGAFNEQFF.

This chain connects TRBV19 to TRBJ2-3; 9 bases align to TRBD2. Looked up from germline, CDR1 is LNHDA and CDR2 is SQIVND (reference sequence). V lost 10 bases, J lost 4 bases, and 12 bases stayed unmatched. The CDR3 is 15 amino acids. CDR3 in amino acids: CATFDGGGASDTQYF. The CDR3 DNA follows: TGTGCCACCTTCGACGGCGGGGGGGCATCAGATACGCAGTATTTT.

The sample holds a few counts of this clonotype. CDR3 amino acids: CASSLGDIYGYTF. The CDR3 region has the DNA TGTGCCAGCAGCTTGGGGGACATCTATGGCTACACCTTC. The chain has TRBV5-6 and TRBJ1-2, with D possibly TRBD1 on 6 matching bases. Germline CDR1 reads SGHDT; CDR2 reads YYEEEE. V was trimmed by 0 bases and J by 4 bases, leaving 7 bases between them. The CDR3 contains 13 residues.